The subject of this entry is one T cell receptor (beta chain). After extraction with the RNeasy kit, roughly 0.5 to 1 ug of the RNA was reverse transcribed using random hexamers. TCRdb processed the immunoSEQ multiplex PCR reads anew with MiXCR; each CDR3 protein has one entry. The repertoire includes around 200,000 distinct CDR3 sequences, 80% to 95% of them detected once, and around 0.14% sits in the top ten. These data belong to a study of CD8 T cells in Susac syndrome. This clonotype originated in a human donor with multiple sclerosis. The sequenced material came from CD8+ T cells from PBMCs.

CDR3 region: CASSPAGKSSYNEQFF. CDR3 sequence (DNA): TGTGCCAGCAGCCCAGCCGGGAAGAGCTCCTACAATGAGCAGTTCTTC. This chain uses TRBV5-8 with TRBJ2-1; possible D gene TRBD2, 5 bases. V dropped 4 bases and J dropped 0 bases, with 14 bases sitting between them. The CDR3 loop spans 16 amino acids. Per germline, CDR1 SGHTS and CDR2 YDEGEE.